The 26 T cell receptor beta chains given below trace back to one sample, sequenced in a study of tumor and adjacent non-tumor tissue in lung cancer. RNA was extracted from bulk tissue without any cell sorting. The library came from three nested PCR rounds adapted from ARM-PCR protocols. TCRdb re-called the multiplex PCR reads through MiXCR, storing one row per CDR3 protein. This sample has more than 90,000 distinct CDR3 sequences, with less than 75% found just once. The sample consisted of lung tumor tissue. These receptors came from a man between 60 and 70 years old with non-small cell lung cancer.

On this clonotype itself: A clone one base away is much larger, so this may be a read error. The gene calls are TRBV13 and TRBJ1-3, with TRBD1 identical over 8 bases. The germline V gene encodes CDR1 PRHDT and CDR2 FYEKMQ (reference sequence). This CDR3 region has 15 residues. CDR3 sequence: CSSSRDRGSGNTIYF. The CDR3 DNA sequence: TGTTCCAGCAGCAGAGACAGGGGCTCTGGAAACACCATATATTTT.

The rearrangement uses TRBV5-6 and TRBJ1-5, with D perhaps TRBD1 (5 bases). Germline V gene data show CDR1 as SGHDT and CDR2 as YYEEEE. This CDR3 has 15 amino acids. The V and J ends lost 4 bases and 4 bases respectively, with 15 bases between them. CDR3 DNA sequence: TGTGCCAGCAGCATAGGAGGACACCGAAATCAGCCCCAGCATTTT. This translates into CASSIGGHRNQPQHF.

The chain is built from TRBV20-1 and TRBJ2-2, with D tentatively TRBD1 (6 bases). The ends were cut back, 3 bases at V and 0 bases at J, with 17 bases in the middle. Germline-derived CDR1 and CDR2 are DFQATT and SNEGSKA (reference sequence). CDR3 length: 17 amino acids. This CDR3 is CSASPLGTRTNTGELFF. CDR3 nucleotides: TGCAGTGCTAGCCCCCTGGGGACAAGGACGAACACCGGGGAGCTGTTTTTT.

The chain couples TRBV28 to TRBJ2-7, with D possibly matching TRBD2 (6 bases). The CDR3 runs to 12 residues. Germline CDR1 MDHEN, CDR2 SYDVKM. V was cut by 8 bases and J by 4 bases, with 12 bases left in between. The chain's CDR3 is CASGGDWYEQYF. CDR3 coding DNA: TGTGCCAGCGGCGGGGACTGGTACGAGCAGTACTTC.

The chain uses TRBV6-5 and TRBJ2-1; maybe TRBD2 (5 bases). V dropped 11 bases and J dropped 2 bases, with 19 bases sitting between them. Germline values: CDR1 MNHEY, CDR2 SVGAGI. There are 15 residues in the CDR3. Written as DNA, the CDR3 is TGTGCCGGCATTTCGCGACTACTCGCCTACAATGAGCAGTTCTTC. Protein product: CAGISRLLAYNEQFF.

This clonotype was seen at least ten times. The chain links TRBV18 to TRBJ2-4, with unresolved D. The length of the CDR3 is 13 residues. Germline loops: CDR1 KGHSH, CDR2 LQKENI. Between the trimmed V and J ends, which lost 3 bases and 4 bases, there was a span of 7 bases. The CDR3 sequence is CASSPSEKNIQYF. The CDR3 DNA sequence: TGTGCCAGCTCACCTTCGGAGAAAAACATTCAGTACTTC.

This clonotype was detected ten times or more. Its ends do not fully match the called genes, so a read error is possible. This chain uses TRBV14 with TRBJ2-5; D possibly corresponds to TRBD2 (5 bases). The V gene's germline CDR1 is SGHDN and CDR2 FVKESK. This CDR3 is 14 amino acids long. In DNA form, the CDR3 reads TGTGCCAGCAGCCAAGTAGGTCGGGAAGAGACCCTGTACTTC. Translating it yields CASSQVGREETLYF.

Concerning this clonotype itself: An end of the junction differs from the germline gene, which may be a read error. The V call is TRBV6-1, the J call TRBJ2-3, with D tentatively TRBD2 (5 bases). This CDR3 comprises 17 residues. Looked up from germline, CDR1 is MNHNS and CDR2 is SASEGT. The chain's CDR3 is CAISESATGNVRDTQYF. Here the CDR3 DNA reads TGTGCCATCAGTGAATCTGCTACGGGGAATGTGAGAGATACGCAGTATTTT.

A note on this clonotype: A much larger clonotype is one base distant, so this may be a read error. This chain links TRBV19 with TRBJ2-3; maybe TRBD2 (6 bases). Trimming removed 4 bases from V and 10 bases from J, with 21 bases in between. CDR1 is LNHDA, CDR2 SQIVND, per germline (reference sequence). The CDR3 covers 15 residues. CDR3 sequence: CASSNDGGTFDAQYF. CDR3 bases: TGTGCCAGTAGTAACGACGGGGGTACTTTCGATGCGCAGTATTTT.

This clonotype was counted between two and nine times. The V call is TRBV20-1, the J call TRBJ1-1, with D hard to call. Germline lookup yields CDR1 DFQATT and CDR2 SNEGSKA (reference sequence). V was cut by 0 bases and J by 6 bases, with 11 bases left in between. This CDR3 contains 13 residues. CDR3 loop: CSARDRAMSEAFF. The DNA of the CDR3 is TGCAGTGCTAGAGATCGCGCGATGTCTGAAGCTTTCTTT.

This clonotype appeared a few times. The chain combines TRBV20-1 with TRBJ2-1, with TRBD1 matching over 10 bases. The CDR3 runs 16 residues. V lost 5 bases to trimming and J lost 7 bases; unmatched junction nucleotides: 14. Germline V gene sequence: CDR1 DFQATT, CDR2 SNEGSKA (reference sequence). CDR3 protein: CSADTTGTGALNEQFF. The CDR3 DNA is TGCAGTGCTGATACAACCGGGACAGGGGCGTTGAATGAGCAGTTCTTC.

As regards this clonotype: In this CDR3 the conserved last residue, phenylalanine or tryptophan, is missing, so a read error is likely. This chain joins TRBV29-1 and TRBJ2-3; TRBD2 might be the D (6 bases). This CDR3 has 14 residues. Per germline, CDR1 SQVTM and CDR2 ANQGSEA. CDR3 in amino acids: CTVALVGGRDTQYY. In DNA form, the CDR3 reads TGCACTGTTGCTCTAGTGGGGGGAAGAGATACGCAGTATTAT.

The rearrangement joins TRBV10-2 to TRBJ2-2, with no clear D. The V end lost 10 bases, the J end lost 9 bases, and 9 bases lay between the germline ends. CDR1 is WSHSY, CDR2 SAAADI, per germline. This CDR3 comprises 10 residues. The CDR3 here is CATHAWELFF. DNA for the CDR3: TGCGCCACCCATGCCTGGGAGCTGTTTTTT.

As regards this clonotype: Being one base from a much bigger clone, this may be a read error. This rearrangement joins TRBV12-3 or TRBV12-4 to TRBJ1-3; D gene uncertain. This CDR3 is built from 15 residues. The ends were cut back, 6 bases at V and 9 bases at J, with 21 bases in the middle. The CDR3 spells CASSPLWGGCGTIYF. In DNA, the CDR3 is TGTGCCAGCAGCCCCCTCTGGGGTGGGTGCGGCACCATATATTTT.

Worth noting for this clonotype: At one boundary the junction diverges from the germline segment, which might be a read error. The gene calls are TRBV6-5 and TRBJ1-1; 7 bases align to TRBD1. The CDR3 extends over 14 amino acids. Germline assignment: CDR1 MNHEY and CDR2 SVGAGI. CDR3 DNA: TGTGTCAGCAGTCCGGCGACAGGGAAGACTGAAGCTTTCTTT. Protein product: CVSSPATGKTEAFF.

Many counts were recorded for this clonotype. V is TRBV4-3 and J is TRBJ2-3; 12 positions agree with TRBD2. Germline V gene lookup returns CDR1 LGHNA and CDR2 YSLEER. V shed 0 bases, J shed 1 base, and the junction held 11 bases outside the gene matches. The CDR3 is 20 residues long. The CDR3 protein is CASSQDLAGGQGWGTDTQYF. In nucleotides, the CDR3 is TGCGCCAGCAGCCAAGATCTAGCGGGAGGGCAGGGCTGGGGCACAGATACGCAGTATTTT.

This clonotype was seen ten or more times. V gene TRBV28 combines with J gene TRBJ2-3, with 11 positions matching TRBD2. The CDR3 runs to 16 residues. The germline V gene has CDR1 MDHEN and CDR2 SYDVKM. V dropped 5 bases and J dropped 0; count of bases not matched to a gene: 4. CDR3 sequence reads: CASSRVAGGSTDTQYF. CDR3 coding DNA: TGTGCCAGCAGTAGGGTAGCGGGGGGGAGCACAGATACGCAGTATTTT.

On this clonotype itself: A much larger clone lies a single base off, so this may be a read error. The chain links TRBV20-1 to TRBJ2-3; possible D gene TRBD2, 6 bases. Germline CDR1 DFQATT, CDR2 SNEGSKA (reference sequence). This CDR3 region has 14 residues. The CDR3 loop reads CGAEWGGGTDTQYF. The CDR3 DNA follows: TGCGGTGCTGAGTGGGGCGGGGGCACAGATACGCAGTATTTT.

Points on this clonotype: The junction departs from the called germline gene at one end, perhaps through a read error. This rearrangement joins TRBV11-2 to TRBJ2-7; TRBD2 is a possible D gene (6 bases). Germline values: CDR1 SGHAT, CDR2 FQNNGV. The CDR3 is made up of 14 amino acids. This CDR3 reads CASHVKIRSGEQYF. CDR3 nucleotides: TGTGCCAGCCACGTTAAAATCCGTTCGGGAGAGCAATACTTC.

Regarding this clonotype: One end of the junction varies from germline; a read error may be responsible. The rearrangement joins TRBV6-2 or TRBV6-3 to TRBJ1-5, with D perhaps TRBD1 (5 bases). Germline CDR1 is MNHEY and CDR2 is SVGEGT. The CDR3 is made up of 14 amino acids. The CDR3: CTSNLDGGIQPQHF. CDR3 coding DNA: TGTACCAGCAACTTAGACGGGGGAATTCAGCCCCAGCATTTT.

Remarks on this clonotype: Possible read error: a much larger clone is one base away. V usage is TRBV20-1 and J usage is TRBJ2-5; weak D call: TRBD2 (5 bases). The CDR3 is 12 residues long. Germline CDR1 DFQATT, CDR2 SNEGSKA (reference sequence). The germline V and J ends were trimmed by 5 bases and 2 bases, with 9 bases remaining between them. In DNA, the CDR3 is TGCAGTGCTCGAGGGCCACAAGAGACCCAGTACTTC. Encoded protein: CSARGPQETQYF.

V is TRBV12-3 or TRBV12-4 and J is TRBJ2-3; 8 nucleotides agree with TRBD1. V was clipped by 5 bases and J by 2 bases; unmatched bases: 6. The CDR3 runs 15 residues. CDR3 nucleotide sequence: TGTGCCAGCAGTCCACAGGGGGAGATCACAGATACGCAGTATTTT. Its translation: CASSPQGEITDTQYF.

About this clonotype itself: A read error may produce the germline difference seen at one junction end. The gene calls are TRBV5-6 and TRBJ2-3; the D gene is possibly TRBD1 (6 bases). Germline loops: CDR1 SGHDT, CDR2 YYEEEE. CDR3 length: 13 amino acids. CDR3 nucleotides: TGTGCCAACAGCAACAGGGACACAGATACGCAGTATTTT. This gives the protein CANSNRDTDTQYF.

This clonotype was seen a few times. The rearrangement links TRBV11-1 to TRBJ2-2; D is uncertain. CDR1 is SGHAT and CDR2 is FQDESV in the germline V gene (reference sequence). This CDR3 spans 13 amino acids. The V and J ends lost 3 bases and 6 bases respectively, with 8 bases between them. The CDR3 nucleotides read TGTGCCAGCAGCTTCTCGGACGCCGGGGAGCTGTTTTTT. The encoded protein is CASSFSDAGELFF.

Concerning this clonotype itself: Relative to the germline gene, one junction end is altered; a read error may explain this. The chain uses TRBV6-6 and TRBJ2-2, with D hard to call. The length of the CDR3 is 14 residues. CDR1 and CDR2 from the germline V gene are MNHNY and SVGAGI (reference sequence). For the CDR3, the DNA is TGTGGCAGCAGATTGACCGCGAACACCGGGGAGCTGTTTTTT. It codes for CGSRLTANTGELFF.

Details on this clonotype: At one end the junction does not follow the germline gene, possibly because of a read error. Written as DNA, the CDR3 is TGCGCCAGCAGCCAAGAGGGGCGGGGGGGCACCTGGGAGCTCTTTTTT. Its translation: CASSQEGRGGTWELFF. The chain couples TRBV4-1 to TRBJ2-2; 9 positions match TRBD2. This CDR3 comprises 16 residues. Germline values: CDR1 MGHRA, CDR2 YSYEKL.